This TCR beta chain is drawn from a study of neoadjuvant anti-PD-1 for oral cavity cancer. Study-level background: Around day 43, patients without progression received a fourth nivolumab dose before surgery.

The study's findings and limits: Only three patients per response group were TCR-analyzed; validation needed.

Germline CDR1 reads SEHNR; CDR2 reads FQNEAQ (reference sequence). With V trimmed by 5 bases and J by 1 base, 6 bases remained unmatched. The CDR3 totals 15 residues. With respect to this clone: Its cognate antigen is unknown.

Blood cells were analyzed directly, without culture or expansion. Using immunoSEQ multiplex PCR, the repertoire was profiled, and TCRdb retains in-frame clones only, with some absent. The sample holds about 13,000 clones; about 70% are singletons and the top ten take approximately 2.8%. This specimen was PBMCs, taken before nivolumab (anti-PD-1) treatment. This chain links TRBV7-9 with TRBJ2-3, with 7 bases lining up with TRBD1. The clonotype originates from a person aged 40 to 85 with oral cavity squamous cell carcinoma. CDR3 residues: CASSDRDRGTDTQYF. CDR3 nucleotide sequence: TGTGCCAGCAGCGACCGCGACAGGGGCACAGATACGCAGTATTTT. The variable domain in full, completed from reference TRBV7-9 and TRBJ2-3, reads DTGVSQNPRHKITKRGQNVTFRCDPISEHNRLYWYRQTLGQGPEFLTYFQNEAQLEKSRLLSDRFSAERPKGSFSTLEIQRTEQGDSAMYLCASSDRDRGTDTQYFGPGTRLTVL.